At least ten counts were recorded for the clone carrying this T cell receptor beta chain. These data belong to a study of neurological immune-mediated disorders. Germline trimming cut 7 bases from V and 5 bases from J; bases unmatched to any gene: 13. The CDR3 length is 15 residues. The germline gives CDR1 MNHNS, CDR2 SASEGT. The method for making cDNA was 5'RACE, and it used 10-nucleotide random UMIs. TCRdb recomputed calls from the 5' RACE reads with MiXCR, one row per CDR3 protein. The table shows just over 50,000 distinct CDR3 sequences, with around 3.5% occurring only once. The unsorted libraries originated from 2 million PBMCs that had been stored at -80 C.

The receptor was isolated from a man aged 40-55 years with multiple sclerosis. The sample consisted of PBMCs. The rearrangement joins TRBV6-1 to TRBJ1-2, with TRBD1 identical over 7 bases. CDR3 protein: CASIPGQIYRYGYTF. CDR3 sequence (DNA): TGTGCCAGCATCCCGGGACAGATATATCGGTATGGCTACACCTTC.